This T cell receptor beta chain was documented in a study of T-cell memory formation after mild COVID-19. Study in general: Each donor largely had its own TCR clusters. Study-wide findings and caveats: Several responding clones turned up in pre-infection memory, indicating that cross-reactive memory may have taken part. Clones that got smaller from day 15 to 85 had even CD4/CD8, while clones growing later tipped toward CD4+.

The CDR3 spans 17 residues. The ends lost 0 bases at V and 5 bases at J; junction bases unmatched: 7. Germline V gene lookup returns CDR1 MGHRA and CDR2 YSYEKL. Using constant-segment primers, 5'RACE produced TCR alpha and TCR beta cDNA libraries carrying sample barcodes and UMIs. TCRdb re-derived calls from the 5' RACE reads in MiXCR, one entry per CDR3 protein. The sample records approximately 350,000 distinct CDR3 sequences, roughly an eighth being singletons. As to this clonotype: Its antigen remains unidentified.

The specimen was PBMCs or a T cell subset sorted from them (not recorded which). V and J are TRBV4-1 and TRBJ2-5; TRBD1 matches at 12 bases. The receptor comes from a man between 18 and 29 years old who had mild COVID-19 (a few samples of this study predate the infection). Cell type and time point are not known. The CDR3 reads CASSQDPGQGAWETQYF. The CDR3 nucleotides read TGCGCCAGCAGCCAAGACCCGGGACAGGGGGCTTGGGAGACCCAGTACTTC.